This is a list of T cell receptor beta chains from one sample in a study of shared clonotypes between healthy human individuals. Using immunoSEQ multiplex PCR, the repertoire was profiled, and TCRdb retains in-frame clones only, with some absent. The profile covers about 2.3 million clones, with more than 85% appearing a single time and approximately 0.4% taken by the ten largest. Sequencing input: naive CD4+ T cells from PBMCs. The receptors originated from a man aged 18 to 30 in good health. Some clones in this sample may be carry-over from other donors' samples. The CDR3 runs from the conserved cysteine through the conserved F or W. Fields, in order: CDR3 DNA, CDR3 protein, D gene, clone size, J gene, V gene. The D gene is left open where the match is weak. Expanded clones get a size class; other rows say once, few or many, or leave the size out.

CDR3nt: TGTGCCAGTAGTACCGCCTTGAGCAATGAGCAGTTCTTC; CDR3aa: CASSTALSNEQFF; d_gene: NA; abundance: NA; j_gene: TRBJ2-1; v_gene: TRBV19
CDR3nt: TGTGCCAGCAGCTCCGGGACAGGGGAGGTCGATGAGCAGTTCTTC; CDR3aa: CASSSGTGEVDEQFF; d_gene: TRBD1; abundance: NA; j_gene: TRBJ2-1; v_gene: TRBV7-6
CDR3nt: TGTGCCAGCAGCGAGAAACTTGCGACCTTCACCGGGGAGCTGTTTTTT; CDR3aa: CASSEKLATFTGELFF; d_gene: NA; abundance: once; j_gene: TRBJ2-2; v_gene: TRBV9
CDR3nt: TGTGCCAGCAGCCAGACCGGAGGGTACTATGGCTACACCTTC; CDR3aa: CASSQTGGYYGYTF; d_gene: NA; abundance: NA; j_gene: TRBJ1-2; v_gene: TRBV4-2
CDR3nt: TGTGCCAGCAGCTTCCAGGGGGCACTTAATGAAAAACTGTTTTTT; CDR3aa: CASSFQGALNEKLFF; d_gene: TRBD1; abundance: NA; j_gene: TRBJ1-4; v_gene: TRBV7-9
CDR3nt: TGTGCCATCACGGACCAAGGCGGGGACAGGCATACTTCGGGCGAGCAGTACTTC; CDR3aa: CAITDQGGDRHTSGEQYF; d_gene: TRBD1; abundance: NA; j_gene: TRBJ2-7; v_gene: TRBV10-3
CDR3nt: TGTGCCAGCAGCTCTCTCCGAGATGGCTACACCTTC; CDR3aa: CASSSLRDGYTF; d_gene: NA; abundance: NA; j_gene: TRBJ1-2; v_gene: TRBV7-9
CDR3nt: TGCGCCAGCACGGCGGGAGGATCAGATACGCAGTATTTT; CDR3aa: CASTAGGSDTQYF; d_gene: TRBD2; abundance: NA; j_gene: TRBJ2-3; v_gene: TRBV5-1
CDR3nt: TGCGCCAGCAGCTTGGGACCGACTAGCGGTACCTACGAGCAGTACTTC; CDR3aa: CASSLGPTSGTYEQYF; d_gene: TRBD2; abundance: NA; j_gene: TRBJ2-7; v_gene: TRBV5-1
CDR3nt: TGTGCCAGCAGCTTACTACTGGGACACCGGAAGTTCTTC; CDR3aa: CASSLLLGHRKFF; d_gene: NA; abundance: NA; j_gene: TRBJ2-1; v_gene: TRBV11-2
CDR3nt: TGTGCCACCAGCAGACAACTAGAGCGGTATGGCAATGAGCAGTTCTTC; CDR3aa: CATSRQLERYGNEQFF; d_gene: NA; abundance: NA; j_gene: TRBJ2-1; v_gene: TRBV15
CDR3nt: TGTGCCAGCAGCCCCTTGGGGTCCAATGAGCAGTTCTTC; CDR3aa: CASSPLGSNEQFF; d_gene: NA; abundance: once; j_gene: TRBJ2-1; v_gene: TRBV7-9
CDR3nt: TGTGCCAGCAGCTTAAGAGGAGGAGCGGACAGGAGCTCCTACGAGCAGTACTTC; CDR3aa: CASSLRGGADRSSYEQYF; d_gene: TRBD1; abundance: once; j_gene: TRBJ2-7; v_gene: TRBV7-9
CDR3nt: TGTGCTCGGGGACAGAAGAACTATGGCTACACCTTC; CDR3aa: CARGQKNYGYTF; d_gene: TRBD1; abundance: NA; j_gene: TRBJ1-2; v_gene: TRBV30
CDR3nt: TGTGCCAGCAGCCCCAAAGGACAGCGGGAGGGCCTGGTGACCCAGTACTTC; CDR3aa: CASSPKGQREGLVTQYF; d_gene: TRBD2; abundance: NA; j_gene: TRBJ2-5; v_gene: TRBV7-3
CDR3nt: TGTGCCAGCAGCTTAGCGGGCCAGGGAGGCACAGATACGCAGTATTTT; CDR3aa: CASSLAGQGGTDTQYF; d_gene: NA; abundance: NA; j_gene: TRBJ2-3; v_gene: TRBV7-9
CDR3nt: TGTGCCAGCTTCCATAGCGGGAGGGCAGATACGCAGTATTTT; CDR3aa: CASFHSGRADTQYF; d_gene: TRBD2; abundance: NA; j_gene: TRBJ2-3; v_gene: TRBV6-1
CDR3nt: TGCGCCAGCAGCTTGGAGGGGTATCAGCCCCAGCATTTT; CDR3aa: CASSLEGYQPQHF; d_gene: NA; abundance: once; j_gene: TRBJ1-5; v_gene: TRBV5-1
CDR3nt: TGTGCCAGCAGTTTTCCGGGAAATTCCTACGAGCAGTACTTC; CDR3aa: CASSFPGNSYEQYF; d_gene: NA; abundance: NA; j_gene: TRBJ2-7; v_gene: TRBV28
CDR3nt: TGTGCCATCAGTCATACTAGCGGGGAGTACGAGCAGTACTTC; CDR3aa: CAISHTSGEYEQYF; d_gene: TRBD2; abundance: few; j_gene: TRBJ2-7; v_gene: TRBV10-3
CDR3nt: TGTGCCAGCAGTGAATACACCGGGGCCGGGGAGCTGTTTTTT; CDR3aa: CASSEYTGAGELFF; d_gene: NA; abundance: NA; j_gene: TRBJ2-2; v_gene: TRBV25-1
CDR3nt: TGTGCCAGCTCCAGACAGGGGGTCGCCTCCTACGAGCAGTACTTC; CDR3aa: CASSRQGVASYEQYF; d_gene: TRBD1; abundance: NA; j_gene: TRBJ2-7; v_gene: TRBV18
CDR3nt: TGTGCCAGCAGCTTAAGGCCGCCACTAGCGGGAGGGCCGGATACGCAGTATTTT; CDR3aa: CASSLRPPLAGGPDTQYF; d_gene: TRBD2; abundance: NA; j_gene: TRBJ2-3; v_gene: TRBV7-3
CDR3nt: TGTGCCAGCAGCGCGGAACGGGACAGGGGGCGAGATACGCAGTATTTT; CDR3aa: CASSAERDRGRDTQYF; d_gene: TRBD1; abundance: NA; j_gene: TRBJ2-3; v_gene: TRBV9
CDR3nt: TGTGCCAGCAGCCAACTGACAGGGGGCGTCATTGGCTACACCTTC; CDR3aa: CASSQLTGGVIGYTF; d_gene: TRBD1; abundance: NA; j_gene: TRBJ1-2; v_gene: TRBV11-2
CDR3nt: TGCGCCAGCAGCCAAGTAGCAGGCCTAAGTAACTATGGCTACACCTTC; CDR3aa: CASSQVAGLSNYGYTF; d_gene: NA; abundance: NA; j_gene: TRBJ1-2; v_gene: TRBV4-1
CDR3nt: TGTGCCAGCTCACCTTCGACAGGGGAAGGAAACACCATATATTTT; CDR3aa: CASSPSTGEGNTIYF; d_gene: TRBD1; abundance: NA; j_gene: TRBJ1-3; v_gene: TRBV18